This entry lists 29 T cell receptor beta chains sequenced from one sample in a study of T cell responses to AZD1222 COVID-19 vaccine. Repertoires were generated with immunoSEQ multiplex PCR, while TCRdb's copy carries only in-frame clones and drops some. Of about 200,000 clones in the sample, approximately 94% were seen once. The input for sequencing was peripheral blood, taken 28 days after the second AZD1222 dose. All receptors come from an adult who received the AZD1222 COVID-19 vaccine.

This clone has just one count. This chain connects TRBV18 to TRBJ1-3; D possibly corresponds to TRBD1 (6 bases). The V and J ends lost 4 bases and 4 bases respectively, with 14 bases between them. The CDR3 extends over 15 amino acids. CDR1 and CDR2 (germline): KGHSH, LQKENI. Here the CDR3 reads CASSQAGAGGNTIYF. The CDR3 bases are TGTGCCAGCTCACAGGCGGGGGCTGGAGGAAACACCATATATTTT.

This chain connects TRBV7-8 to TRBJ2-7; D unresolved. Germline-derived CDR1 and CDR2 are SGHVS and FQNEAQ. Trimming left V 3 bases short and J 1 base short, with 13 bases between. The CDR3 loop spans 15 amino acids. CDR3 sequence (DNA): TGTGCCAGCAGCTTGGTCGGAGCGTCGTCCTACGAGCAGTACTTC. Its translation is CASSLVGASSYEQYF.

The rearrangement joins TRBV3-1 (or the pseudogene TRBV3-2) to TRBJ1-5, with D unclear. The V end lost 3 bases, the J end lost 9 bases, and 12 bases lay between the germline ends. Germline CDR1 is LGHDT and CDR2 is YNNKEL (reference sequence). The CDR3 has 13 amino acids. CDR3 sequence reads: CASSQQERGPQHF. The DNA of the CDR3 is TGTGCCAGCAGCCAGCAGGAGAGAGGGCCCCAGCATTTT.

This sequence joins TRBV12-3 or TRBV12-4 and TRBJ1-2; D is uncertain. The length of the CDR3 is 13 residues. Trimming cost V 2 bases and J 8 bases, with 12 bases left between them. In DNA form, the CDR3 reads TGTGCCAGCAGTTTAAACCTACCGGGGGGCTACACCTTC. As protein: CASSLNLPGGYTF.

The rearrangement links TRBV9 to TRBJ2-2, with 7 bases that match TRBD2. The CDR3 loop spans 17 amino acids. Unmatched junction bases numbered 7, after V lost 0 bases and J lost 2 bases. Germline V lookup: CDR1 SGDLS, CDR2 YYNGEE. The DNA for the CDR3 is TGTGCCAGCAGCGTAGGGATGGCGGGGGTCAACACCGGGGAGCTGTTTTTT. It yields the protein CASSVGMAGVNTGELFF.

The chain carries TRBV4-1 and TRBJ1-2; possibly TRBD1 for D (6 bases). The germline V gene encodes CDR1 MGHRA and CDR2 YSYEKL. Trimming cost V 0 bases and J 2 bases, with 10 bases left between them. This CDR3 has 15 residues. The CDR3 loop reads CASSQEAGVNYGYTF. The CDR3 bases are TGCGCCAGCAGCCAAGAGGCAGGGGTAAACTATGGCTACACCTTC.

This rearrangement joins TRBV9 to TRBJ2-1; D may be TRBD1 or TRBD2 (5 bases each). Trimming took 0 bases from V and 6 from J, leaving 13 bases between them. Germline loops: CDR1 SGDLS, CDR2 YYNGEE. The CDR3 is 15 residues long. In DNA, the CDR3 is TGTGCCAGCAGCGTAGACACGTGGGGGATCAATGAGCAGTTCTTC. Encoded protein: CASSVDTWGINEQFF.

V gene TRBV19 combines with J gene TRBJ1-4, with D uncertain. Germline CDR1 reads LNHDA; CDR2 reads SQIVND (reference sequence). The V end lost 10 bases, the J end lost 8 bases, and 23 bases lay between the germline ends. The CDR3 is 15 amino acids. CDR3 residues: CATSSLGRTREKLFF. DNA for the CDR3: TGTGCCACCTCATCGTTGGGAAGGACCCGGGAAAAACTGTTTTTT.

The chain links TRBV5-1 to TRBJ2-1; 9 bases map to TRBD1. Germline V gene data show CDR1 as SGHRS and CDR2 as YFSETQ. This CDR3 is built from 13 residues. The junction had 9 bases not matched to a gene; V was cut back by 9 bases and J by 8 bases. The CDR3 loop reads CATTGQGPDEQFF. The CDR3 DNA follows: TGCGCCACCACGGGACAGGGTCCGGATGAGCAGTTCTTC.

About this clone itself: Distinct nucleotide sequences in the sample also encode this CDR3. V is TRBV5-4 and J is TRBJ2-5; D is ambiguous. CDR1 and CDR2 from the germline V gene are SGHNT and YYREEE (reference sequence). Between the trimmed V and J ends, which lost 4 bases and 1 base, there was a span of 2 bases. CDR3 length equals 11 residues. The CDR3, as DNA: TGTGCCAGCAGCCTCCAAGAGACCCAGTACTTC. Protein product: CASSLQETQYF.

This chain uses TRBV28 with TRBJ1-5; 7 bases agree with TRBD1. The V and J ends lost 6 bases and 6 bases, in that order; junction bases with no gene match: 14. Per germline, CDR1 MDHEN and CDR2 SYDVKM. The CDR3 covers 16 residues. The CDR3 region has the DNA TGTGCCAGCAGCCGCCATCCAGGGGGGATGGCTCAGCCCCAGCATTTT. It is translated as CASSRHPGGMAQPQHF.

J is TRBJ1-2 and V is TRBV18, with TRBD1 matching 8 bases. V shed 6 bases, J shed 3 bases, and the junction held 9 bases outside the gene matches. The germline gives CDR1 KGHSH, CDR2 LQKENI. There are 15 residues in the CDR3. Here the CDR3 DNA reads TGTGCCAGCTCGGACAGGGCACAGGGAGACTATGGCTACACCTTC. Translation: CASSDRAQGDYGYTF.

The CDR3 reads CASSLGRRESTYGYTF. For the CDR3, the DNA is TGTGCCAGCAGCTTAGGGCGCAGGGAAAGCACTTACGGCTACACCTTC. This chain uses TRBV7-8 with TRBJ1-2; D is perhaps TRBD1 (5 bases). V dropped 1 base and J dropped 8 bases, with 20 bases sitting between them. The CDR3 extends over 16 amino acids. Germline-derived CDR1 and CDR2 are SGHVS and FQNEAQ.

The chain couples TRBV7-3 to TRBJ2-1; tentative D call: TRBD2 (5 bases). CDR1 SGHTA and CDR2 FQGTGA come from the germline V gene. The germline V and J ends were trimmed by 2 bases and 4 bases, with 12 bases remaining between them. The CDR3 has 15 amino acids. CDR3 region: CASSLGPAAYNEQFF. The CDR3 region has the DNA TGTGCCAGCAGCTTAGGCCCAGCGGCTTACAATGAGCAGTTCTTC.

CDR3 bases: TGTGCCAGCGCAGGGAATAATTCACCCCTCCACTTT. Its protein is CASAGNNSPLHF. The rearrangement links TRBV12-3 or TRBV12-4 to TRBJ1-6; the D gene is possibly TRBD1 (5 bases). The CDR3 extends over 12 amino acids. The V end was cut by 8 bases, the J end by 5 bases, with 7 bases between.

The chain links TRBV12-3 or TRBV12-4 to TRBJ1-5, with a possible D match to TRBD1 (5 bases). Trimming took off 8 bases at V and 2 bases at J, with 10 bases between the two ends. This CDR3 is 13 amino acids long. The CDR3 region has the DNA TGTGCCAGCGCACGAGGGGGCAATCAGCCCCAGCATTTT. It specifies CASARGGNQPQHF.

The chain joins TRBV5-8 to TRBJ2-7; D is undetermined. CDR1 and CDR2 from the germline V gene are SGHTS and YDEGEE. This CDR3 is built from 14 residues. The ends were cut back, 1 base at V and 0 bases at J, with 8 bases in the middle. The CDR3 sequence: CASSLRSSSYEQYF. The CDR3, as DNA: TGTGCCAGCAGCTTGAGGTCTAGCTCCTACGAGCAGTACTTC.

This sequence joins TRBV12-3 or TRBV12-4 and TRBJ1-2; perhaps TRBD1 as D (5 bases). The CDR3 extends over 13 amino acids. Trimming left V 1 base short and J 7 bases short, with 10 bases between. CDR3 in DNA: TGTGCCAGCAGTTTAGAAGGGGTGGGTGGCTACACCTTC. This gives the protein CASSLEGVGGYTF.

This sequence joins TRBV6-2 or TRBV6-3 and TRBJ1-5, with D perhaps TRBD1 (6 bases). CDR1 is MNHEY, CDR2 SVGEGT, per germline. The V end lost 4 bases, the J end lost 3 bases, and 22 bases lay between the germline ends. This CDR3 spans 18 amino acids. The CDR3, as DNA: TGTGCCAGCAGTTCCAGGGGCGCGTCCCAGAGTACCAATCAGCCCCAGCATTTT. Translation gives CASSSRGASQSTNQPQHF.

The V gene is TRBV11-2, the J gene TRBJ2-5; D is tentatively TRBD1 or TRBD2 (5 bases each). With 2 bases removed from V and 9 bases from J, the gap between germline ends came to 19 bases. The CDR3 spans 15 residues. Germline V gene data show CDR1 as SGHAT and CDR2 as FQNNGV. The CDR3 bases are TGTGCCAGCAGCTTAAGTTCGCTAGCCCAAGGGGCCCAGTACTTC. Translating it yields CASSLSSLAQGAQYF.

The V and J genes are TRBV5-4 and TRBJ2-7; the D gene is possibly TRBD1 (6 bases). V shed 2 bases and J shed 0 bases, with 9 bases lying between them. Germline V gives CDR1 SGHNT, CDR2 YYREEE (reference sequence). The CDR3 consists of 14 residues. The CDR3 nucleotides read TGTGCCAGCAGCTTTCAGGGGAGCTCCTACGAGCAGTACTTC. It is translated as CASSFQGSSYEQYF.

The chain has TRBV27 and TRBJ1-2; no reliable D call. Trimming took 2 bases from V and 1 from J, leaving 14 bases between them. The V gene's germline CDR1 is MNHEY and CDR2 SMNVEV (reference sequence). CDR3 length equals 16 residues. The CDR3 sequence: CASSLKGYAINYGYTF. As DNA, the CDR3 is TGTGCCAGCAGTTTAAAAGGGTACGCCATTAACTATGGCTACACCTTC.

The V gene is TRBV30, the J gene TRBJ1-1; TRBD1 is a possible D gene (5 bases). V lost 3 bases to trimming and J lost 10 bases, with 12 bases between them. The length of the CDR3 is 11 residues. Germline CDR1 reads GTSNPN; CDR2 reads SVGIG (reference sequence). The CDR3: CAWRGRGIAFF. CDR3 sequence (DNA): TGTGCCTGGAGAGGGAGGGGAATAGCTTTCTTT.

On this clone: The junction departs from germline at one end; a sequencing error may be responsible. V usage is TRBV6-5 and J usage is TRBJ1-1; TRBD1 might be the D (5 bases). CDR1 MNHEY and CDR2 SVGAGI come from the germline V gene. This CDR3 comprises 13 residues. Here the CDR3 reads CASSTGHRPEAFF. CDR3 DNA: TGTGCTAGCAGCACAGGCCACCGGCCTGAAGCTTTCTTT.

V gene TRBV6-6 combines with J gene TRBJ1-2; no definite D call. CDR3 size: 15 residues. Per germline, CDR1 MNHNY and CDR2 SVGAGI (reference sequence). The germline V and J ends were trimmed by 7 bases and 1 base, with 16 bases remaining between them. The CDR3 region has the DNA TGTGCCAGCACCGCTTGGGCGGAGAGTAACTATGGCTACACCTTC. Translation gives CASTAWAESNYGYTF.

The chain joins TRBV12-3 or TRBV12-4 to TRBJ1-4; D is unclear. The CDR3 length is 13 residues. V lost 7 bases and J lost 7, with 13 bases in between. The CDR3 nucleotides read TGTGCCAGCAATAGACGGGAGGGTGAAAAACTGTTTTTT. This translates into CASNRREGEKLFF.

This chain links TRBV3-1 (or the pseudogene TRBV3-2) with TRBJ1-2; D unresolved. Looked up from germline, CDR1 is LGHDT and CDR2 is YNNKEL (reference sequence). V lost 1 base and J lost 8, with 5 bases in between. The CDR3 extends over 11 amino acids. This CDR3 is CASSQALGYTF. In nucleotides, the CDR3 is TGTGCCAGCAGCCAAGCGTTAGGCTACACCTTC.

The chain recombines TRBV7-3 with TRBJ2-2, with a weak D call TRBD2 (5 bases). CDR1 and CDR2 from the germline V gene are SGHTA and FQGTGA. V lost 1 base to trimming and J lost 6 bases, with 9 bases between them. The CDR3 length is 14 residues. CDR3 nucleotides: TGTGCCAGCAGCTTAATGAGGGAATCCGGGGAGCTGTTTTTT. It encodes CASSLMRESGELFF.

The chain employs TRBV10-3 and TRBJ1-5; D not resolved. The CDR3 covers 15 residues. Per the germline V gene, CDR1 is ENHRY and CDR2 is SYGVKD. Trimming pared 1 base from V and 0 bases from J, leaving 7 bases between. CDR3 loop: CAISEFEDSNQPQHF. CDR3 coding DNA: TGTGCCATCAGTGAGTTCGAAGATAGCAATCAGCCCCAGCATTTT.